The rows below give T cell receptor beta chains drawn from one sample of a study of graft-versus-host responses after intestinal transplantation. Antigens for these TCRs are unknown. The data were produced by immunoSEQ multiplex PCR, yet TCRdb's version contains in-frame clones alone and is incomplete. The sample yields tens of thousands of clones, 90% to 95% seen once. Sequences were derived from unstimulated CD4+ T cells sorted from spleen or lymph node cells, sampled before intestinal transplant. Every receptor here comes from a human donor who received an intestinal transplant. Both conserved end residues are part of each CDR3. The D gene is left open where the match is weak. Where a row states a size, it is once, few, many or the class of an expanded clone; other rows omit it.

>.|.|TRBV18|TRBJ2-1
TGTGCCAGCTCACCTATCCGGGACTCCTACAATGAGCAGTTCTTC
CASSPIRDSYNEQFF
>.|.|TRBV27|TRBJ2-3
TGTGCCAGCAGTCCGGCACAGGGTCCCCTCACAGATACGCAGTATTTT
CASSPAQGPLTDTQYF
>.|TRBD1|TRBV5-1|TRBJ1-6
TGCGCCAGCAGCTCGACCGGGACAGGGGTTTCACCCCTCCACTTT
CASSSTGTGVSPLHF
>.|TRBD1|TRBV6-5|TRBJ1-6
TGTGCCAGCAGTTCCCGGACAGGCGAACATAATTCACCCCTCCACTTT
CASSSRTGEHNSPLHF
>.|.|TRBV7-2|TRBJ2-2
TGTGCCAGCAGCCCAATCACCGGGGAGCTGTTTTTT
CASSPITGELFF
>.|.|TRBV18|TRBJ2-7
TGTGCCAGCTCAGCCAGGACGGACTGGTACGAGCAGTACTTC
CASSARTDWYEQYF
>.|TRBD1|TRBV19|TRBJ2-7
TGTGCCAGTAGTAAGGACAGGGACTCCCACGAGCAGTACTTC
CASSKDRDSHEQYF
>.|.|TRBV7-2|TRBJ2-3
TGTGCCAGCAGCTTAGGCGGGGTTGCTACGCAGTATTTT
CASSLGGVATQYF
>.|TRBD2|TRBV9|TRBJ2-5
TGTGCCAGCAGCGAAGGAACTAGCGGTCAAGAGACCCAGTACTTC
CASSEGTSGQETQYF
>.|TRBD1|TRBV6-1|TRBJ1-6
TGTGCCAGCAGAAACACAGGGGGCAATTCACCCCTCCACTTT
CASRNTGGNSPLHF
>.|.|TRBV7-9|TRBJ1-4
TGTGCCAGCAGCCAGCGGGGGGCTAATGAAAAACTGTTTTTT
CASSQRGANEKLFF
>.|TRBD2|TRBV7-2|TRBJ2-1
TGTGCCAGCAGCTTAGTGGCTAGCGGGGGCCGCCACAATGAGCAGTTCTTC
CASSLVASGGRHNEQFF
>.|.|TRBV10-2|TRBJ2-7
TGCGCCAGCAGCCGGGCCTACGAGCAGTACTTC
CASSRAYEQYF
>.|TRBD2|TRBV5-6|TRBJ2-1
TGTGCCAGCAGCACTAGCGGGGGGAGAAATGAGCAGTTCTTC
CASSTSGGRNEQFF
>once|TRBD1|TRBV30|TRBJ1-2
TGTGCCTGGAGTGTAGGACAGGGGGTTGGCTACACCTTC
CAWSVGQGVGYTF
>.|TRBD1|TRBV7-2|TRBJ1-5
TGTGCCAGCAGCTTAGGTGGGACAGGGGTAGGGAGCAATCAGCCCCAGCATTTT
CASSLGGTGVGSNQPQHF
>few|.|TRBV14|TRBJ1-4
TGTGCCAGCAGCCAAGACCACGCGGTAGGCGAAAAACTGTTTTTT
CASSQDHAVGEKLFF
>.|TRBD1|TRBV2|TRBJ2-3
TGTGCCAGCAGTGAAATGTTCGGGACAGGGAACACAGATACGCAGTATTTT
CASSEMFGTGNTDTQYF
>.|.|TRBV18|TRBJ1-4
TGTGCCAGCTCACCCGAACAGGCCACTGATGGGAAACTGTTTTTT
CASSPEQATDGKLFF
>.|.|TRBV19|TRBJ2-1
TGTGCCAGTAGTCAGCGGATCTCCTACAATGAGCAGTTCTTC
CASSQRISYNEQFF
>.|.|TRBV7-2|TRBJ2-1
TGTGCCAGCAGCCTAAGGACCGGGGACAATGAGCAGTTCTTC
CASSLRTGDNEQFF
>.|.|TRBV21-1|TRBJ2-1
TGTGCCACTCCCAAGCAGGGGGCCAATGAGCAGTTCTTC
CATPKQGANEQFF
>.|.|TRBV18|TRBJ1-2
TGTGCCAGCTCACCGGAGAACTATGGCTACACCTTC
CASSPENYGYTF